This TCR beta chain was retrieved from a study of blood T cell repertoires in COVID-19. About the study: COVID-19 samples from acute and convalescent phases originated in the United States, Italy and Spain. PBMCs, B-cell-depleted T cells, or T cells were the source of the cDNA or gDNA that made up the material.

From germline, CDR1 is KGHSH and CDR2 LQKENI. Deletions cut 2 bases from V and 0 bases from J, with 7 bases between. The CDR3 runs to 14 residues. The repertoire was sequenced with immunoSEQ multiplex PCR; TCRdb's copy has only in-frame clones and lacks some. The sample carries over 50,000 clones, 76% recorded once. The sequencing input was peripheral blood. The receptor comes from a woman between 50 and 59 years old with active or convalescent COVID-19. The chain uses TRBV18 and TRBJ1-1; D gene ambiguous. CDR3 region: CASSPTQMNTEAFF. The CDR3 nucleotides read TGTGCCAGCTCACCAACACAGATGAACACTGAAGCTTTCTTT.